The next 3 T cell receptor beta chains were all read from a single sample in a study of T-cell memory formation after mild COVID-19 (dated by TCRdb to about 2021). The library relied on 5' RACE. TCRdb names Illumina NovaSeq 6000 as the instrument used. TCRdb trimmed the raw reads at Q25, called clones with MiXCR and kept productive beta chains. Rows merge per CDR3 protein into single entries with the most common DNA and genes. In this sample the table shows roughly 250,000 distinct CDR3 sequences, 16% of which occur a single time. 3% to 4.5% of the sample belongs to the ten largest clones. Input material: PBMCs or a T cell subset sorted from them (not recorded which). The source is a young man who had mild COVID-19 (a few samples of this study predate the infection). The sample titles of this study are shuffled in the database, so cell type and time point are left out; the donor was told from shared clones.

This clonotype came up many times. The V gene is TRBV6-5, the J gene TRBJ1-6; D is ambiguous. V was shortened by 6 bases and J by 6 bases, with 9 bases between the two germline ends. In germline, CDR1 is MNHEY, CDR2 SVGAGI. The CDR3 runs to 13 residues. CDR3: CASRRTGNSPLHF. DNA of the CDR3: TGTGCCAGCAGACGGACGGGTAATTCACCCCTCCACTTT.

This chain connects TRBV2 to TRBJ2-5, with D unresolved. This CDR3 comprises 15 residues. Germline CDR1 is SNHLY and CDR2 is FYNNEI. V was shortened by 4 bases and J by 5 bases, with 17 bases between the two germline ends. The CDR3 region is CASSVLRSLWETQYF. In nucleotides, the CDR3 is TGTGCCAGCAGTGTGCTTCGGAGTCTTTGGGAGACCCAGTACTTC.

This clonotype was observed a few times. This chain uses TRBV7-2 with TRBJ2-2, with D possibly TRBD1 on 6 matching bases. The ends were cut back, 1 base at V and 7 bases at J, with 19 bases in the middle. Per germline, CDR1 SGHTA and CDR2 FQGNSA. The CDR3 runs 17 residues. The CDR3 sequence is CASSLEVAGVGSGELFF. In DNA, the CDR3 is TGTGCCAGCAGCTTAGAGGTTGCAGGGGTAGGCAGCGGGGAGCTGTTTTTT.